The rows below give T cell receptor beta chains drawn from one sample of a study of cytomegalovirus exposure and HLA in healthy donors. Some clones are missing from TCRdb's copy, which holds only in-frame ones; the method was immunoSEQ multiplex PCR. The sample lists 150,000 or so clones; roughly 80% were seen once. Specimen: PBMCs. These receptors were taken from a man aged 35-49 years in good health and CMV-seropositive. CDR3s include the opening cysteine and the closing phenylalanine or tryptophan. The D gene is left open where the match is weak. Part of the rows lack a size; the others show once, few, many or a class for expanded clones.

d_gene	v_gene	j_gene	abundance	CDR3aa	CDR3nt
NA	TRBV6-5	TRBJ2-2	NA	CASRGQYIGELFF	TGTGCCAGCAGGGGGCAGTATATCGGGGAGCTGTTTTTT
TRBD2	TRBV28	TRBJ2-7	NA	CASIPSGTGYEQYF	TGTGCCAGCATCCCTAGCGGGACCGGCTACGAGCAGTACTTC
TRBD1	TRBV14	TRBJ2-1	NA	CASSRKVQGNEQFF	TGTGCCAGCAGCCGTAAAGTACAGGGGAATGAGCAGTTCTTC
TRBD2	TRBV4-3	TRBJ2-1	once	CASSPSSGRAGNEQFF	TGCGCCAGCAGCCCCTCTAGCGGGAGGGCGGGGAATGAGCAGTTCTTC
NA	TRBV11-3	TRBJ2-1	NA	CASSLGGGDEQFF	TGTGCCAGCAGCTTAGGAGGGGGGGATGAGCAGTTCTTC
NA	TRBV7-9	TRBJ2-1	NA	CASSLGVNNEQFF	TGTGCCAGCAGCTTAGGCGTTAACAATGAGCAGTTCTTC
TRBD1	TRBV9	TRBJ2-3	NA	CASSRAPGQGTDTQYF	TGTGCCAGCAGCCGGGCTCCGGGACAGGGGACAGATACGCAGTATTTT
NA	TRBV7-9	TRBJ2-7	once	CASSAVWSEQYF	TGTGCCAGCAGCGCTGTGTGGAGCGAGCAGTACTTC
NA	TRBV4-1	TRBJ2-1	once	CASSQEEVREQFF	TGCGCCAGCAGCCAAGAGGAGGTTCGAGAGCAGTTCTTC
NA	TRBV2	TRBJ2-1	NA	CASAMNNEQFF	TGTGCCAGCGCTATGAACAATGAGCAGTTCTTC
TRBD1	TRBV28	TRBJ2-7	NA	CASSPTGKEQYF	TGTGCCAGCAGCCCGACAGGGAAGGAGCAGTACTTC
TRBD2	TRBV4-1	TRBJ2-5	NA	CASSQGGGRATFETQYF	TGCGCCAGCAGCCAAGGGGGCGGGAGGGCCACCTTCGAGACCCAGTACTTC
NA	TRBV11-1	TRBJ1-4	NA	CASSPGEAEKLFF	TGTGCCAGCAGCCCGGGGGAGGCTGAAAAACTGTTTTTT
NA	TRBV6-1	TRBJ1-2	NA	CASLYRGTGIGYTF	TGTGCCAGCCTATATAGGGGGACCGGCATTGGCTACACCTTC
TRBD2	TRBV7-2	TRBJ2-1	NA	CASSPNYGLAGVIFF	TGTGCCAGCAGCCCGAACTACGGACTAGCGGGAGTAATATTCTTC
NA	TRBV7-2	TRBJ2-1	NA	CASSPILGGEYNEQFF	TGTGCCAGCAGCCCGATTTTGGGCGGGGAATACAATGAGCAGTTCTTC
NA	TRBV28	TRBJ1-5	once	CASSHQGNSNQPQHF	TGTGCCAGCAGCCACCAGGGGAATAGCAATCAGCCCCAGCATTTT
NA	TRBV19	TRBJ2-6	NA	CASNVGSSGANVLTF	TGTGCCAGTAACGTCGGTAGCTCTGGGGCCAACGTCCTGACTTTC
TRBD1	TRBV2	TRBJ2-3	NA	CASPTGTGTTDTQYF	TGTGCCAGCCCCACCGGGACAGGGACCACAGATACGCAGTATTTT
NA	TRBV12-5	TRBJ2-6	NA	CASGLESSGANVLTF	TGTGCTAGTGGCCTAGAAAGCTCTGGGGCCAACGTCCTGACTTTC
NA	TRBV7-9	TRBJ2-5	NA	CASSSALYSGRTQYF	TGTGCCAGCAGCTCGGCCTTATATTCGGGGAGGACCCAGTACTTC
NA	TRBV11-2	TRBJ1-1	few	CASTDTGNTEAFF	TGTGCCAGCACCGATACAGGGAACACTGAAGCTTTCTTT
TRBD2	TRBV4-2	TRBJ2-7	NA	CASSLAGGYEQYF	TGTGCCAGCAGCCTGGCGGGAGGGTACGAGCAGTACTTC
NA	TRBV4-3	TRBJ1-2	NA	CASSQDLGRSYGYTF	TGCGCCAGCAGCCAAGATCTTGGTCGGAGCTATGGCTACACCTTC
TRBD2	TRBV10-3	TRBJ2-3	few	CAIRTSRSGRGDTQYF	TGTGCCATCAGGACTAGCCGTAGCGGGAGAGGAGATACGCAGTATTTT
NA	TRBV7-7	TRBJ2-5	NA	CASSLGRGARETQYF	TGTGCCAGCAGCTTAGGCCGGGGGGCCCGAGAGACCCAGTACTTC
NA	TRBV11-2	TRBJ2-3	NA	CASSLEGRVDTQYF	TGTGCCAGCAGCTTAGAGGGCAGGGTCGATACGCAGTATTTT
NA	TRBV27	TRBJ1-6	NA	CASSFNRDPPLHF	TGTGCCAGCAGTTTTAACAGGGATCCACCCCTCCACTTT
TRBD1	TRBV27	TRBJ2-1	NA	CASSFKDRAYNEQFF	TGTGCCAGCAGTTTCAAAGACAGGGCCTACAATGAGCAGTTCTTC
NA	TRBV6-5	TRBJ2-3	NA	CASSDRDMKDTQYF	TGTGCCAGCAGTGACCGGGACATGAAAGATACGCAGTATTTT
TRBD1	TRBV4-1	TRBJ2-3	NA	CASSQDRGQGAADTQYF	TGCGCCAGCAGCCAAGATCGAGGACAGGGGGCGGCAGATACGCAGTATTTT